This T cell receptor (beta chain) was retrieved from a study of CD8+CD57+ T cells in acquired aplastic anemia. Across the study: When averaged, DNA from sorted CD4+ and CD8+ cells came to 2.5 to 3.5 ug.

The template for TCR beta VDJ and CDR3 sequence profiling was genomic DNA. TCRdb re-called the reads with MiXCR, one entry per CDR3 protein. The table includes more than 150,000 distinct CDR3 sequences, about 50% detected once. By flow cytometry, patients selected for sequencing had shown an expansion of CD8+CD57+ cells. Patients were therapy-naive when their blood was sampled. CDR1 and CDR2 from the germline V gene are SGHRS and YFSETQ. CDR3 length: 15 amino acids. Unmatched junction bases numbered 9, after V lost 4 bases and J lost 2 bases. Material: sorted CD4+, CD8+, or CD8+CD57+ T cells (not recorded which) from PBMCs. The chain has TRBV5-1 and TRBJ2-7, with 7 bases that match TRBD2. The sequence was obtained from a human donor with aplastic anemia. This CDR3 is CASSTARGSTYEQYF. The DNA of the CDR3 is TGCGCCAGCAGCACGGCTCGCGGGAGTACCTACGAGCAGTACTTC.